This record looks at one TCR beta chain sequence and its context. Its antigen is as yet unknown. It may be a read error: a sequence one base away is much more abundant. This specimen comes from a study of immune heterogeneity within non-small cell lung tumors. The V gene's germline CDR1 is MNHNS and CDR2 SASEGT. The CDR3 sequence is 14 residues long. Amplification of TCR beta CDR3 was performed by multiplex PCR with 32 V and 13 J primers. TCRdb fed the multiplex PCR reads into MiXCR, producing one record per CDR3 protein. Among 2,500 to 3,500 distinct CDR3 sequences listed, 27% were seen once. Study-level points and caveats: T-cell receptor beta clonotypes at high frequency differed largely between individual patients. Site-unique high-frequency clones occurred alongside identical dominant CDR3 beta clonotypes that recurred across tumor sites within a patient.

The authors used about 540 ng of bulk tumor genomic DNA per sample as template. Spaced far apart, several biopsies were taken from each primary tumor during surgery. Before undergoing curative surgery, patients had newly diagnosed non-small cell lung cancer that was untreated. V and J are TRBV6-1 and TRBJ2-7; TRBD2 aligns across 8 bases. Sequencing was performed on lung tumor tissue. The sequence was collected from a man aged 60 to 75 with non-small cell lung cancer. The CDR3 sequence is CAISEERGPYEQYF. In DNA, the CDR3 is TGTGCCATCAGTGAAGAGCGGGGGCCGTACGAGCAGTACTTC.